This T cell receptor (beta chain) was obtained from a study of T cell changes during pregnancy in multiple sclerosis (dated by TCRdb to between 2018 and 2021). With regard to the full study: The study looked at changes in the T cell repertoire across pregnancy in women with multiple sclerosis.

Libraries were built with the immunoSEQ multiplex PCR assay. The clones in this table, taken by TCRdb from immuneACCESS, are in-frame only. Not every clone is retained; where verified, under half of the shortfall comes from an unresolved V gene, and the cause of the rest is unknown. The sample data list tens of thousands of clones, and roughly 92% of these were observed just once. The biggest ten clones account for approximately 0.63% of the sample. A note on this clone: Its target antigen remains unknown. One base away there is no much larger clone; base qualities are not given.

The CDR3 numbers 17 residues from cysteine through phenylalanine. CDR3 DNA only is kept here, 51 bases in frame from base 1. According to the germline V gene, CDR1 reads LGHNA and CDR2 reads YNFKEQ. V gives up 2 bases and J gives up 0 bases, and the segment between their germline ends measures 11 bases. In this chain, TRBV4-2 is recombined with TRBJ2-6; no D segment can be confidently identified. This specimen consisted of CD4+ T cells from peripheral blood mononuclear cells, obtained after pregnancy. The receptor's source is a female donor in good health, enrolled as a control in a pregnancy study. The DNA reads TGTGCCAGCAGCCAATTAGTCACGGGCTCTGGGGCCAACGTCCTGACTTTC. Its translation is CASSQLVTGSGANVLTF.